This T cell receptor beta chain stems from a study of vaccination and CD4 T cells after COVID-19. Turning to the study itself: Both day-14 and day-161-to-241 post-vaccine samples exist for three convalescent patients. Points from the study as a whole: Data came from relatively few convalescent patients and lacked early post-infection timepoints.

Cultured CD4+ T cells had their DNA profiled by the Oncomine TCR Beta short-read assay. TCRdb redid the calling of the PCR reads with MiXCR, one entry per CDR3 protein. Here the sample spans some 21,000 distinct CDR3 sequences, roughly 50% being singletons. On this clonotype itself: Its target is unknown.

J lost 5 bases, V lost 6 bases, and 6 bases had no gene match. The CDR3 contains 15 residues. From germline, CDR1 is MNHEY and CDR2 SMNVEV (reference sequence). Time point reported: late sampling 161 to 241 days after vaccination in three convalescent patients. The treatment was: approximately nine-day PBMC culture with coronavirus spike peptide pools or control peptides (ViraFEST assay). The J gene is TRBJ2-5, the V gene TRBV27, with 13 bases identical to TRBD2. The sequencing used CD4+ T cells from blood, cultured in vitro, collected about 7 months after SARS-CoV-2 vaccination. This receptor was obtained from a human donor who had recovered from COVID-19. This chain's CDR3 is CASRLLAGGPETQYF. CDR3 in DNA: TGTGCCAGCAGGCTACTAGCGGGGGGGCCCGAGACCCAGTACTTC.